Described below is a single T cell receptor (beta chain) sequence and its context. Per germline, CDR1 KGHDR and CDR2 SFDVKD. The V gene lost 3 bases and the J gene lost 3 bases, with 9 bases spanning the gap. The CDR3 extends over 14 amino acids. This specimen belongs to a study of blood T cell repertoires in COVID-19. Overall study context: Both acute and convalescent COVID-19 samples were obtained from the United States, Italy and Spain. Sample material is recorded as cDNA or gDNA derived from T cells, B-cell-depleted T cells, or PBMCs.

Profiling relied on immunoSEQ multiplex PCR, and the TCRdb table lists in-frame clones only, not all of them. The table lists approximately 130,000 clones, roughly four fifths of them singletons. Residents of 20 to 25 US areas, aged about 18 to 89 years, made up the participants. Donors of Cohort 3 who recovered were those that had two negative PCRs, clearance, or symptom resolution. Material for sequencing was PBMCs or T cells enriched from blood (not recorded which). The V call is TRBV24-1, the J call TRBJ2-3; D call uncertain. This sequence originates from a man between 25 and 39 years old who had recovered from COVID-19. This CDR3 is CATSDAAGTDTQYF. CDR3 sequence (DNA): TGTGCCACCAGTGATGCGGCCGGGACAGATACGCAGTATTTT.